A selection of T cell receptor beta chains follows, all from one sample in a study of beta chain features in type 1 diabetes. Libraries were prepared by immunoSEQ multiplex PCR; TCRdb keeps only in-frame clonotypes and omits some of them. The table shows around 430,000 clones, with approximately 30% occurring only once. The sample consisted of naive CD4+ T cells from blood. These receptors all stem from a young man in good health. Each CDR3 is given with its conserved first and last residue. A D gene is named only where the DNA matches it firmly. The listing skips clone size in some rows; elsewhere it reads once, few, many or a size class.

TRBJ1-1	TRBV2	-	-	TGTGCCAGCAGTTACCACACTGAAGCTTTCTTT	CASSYHTEAFF
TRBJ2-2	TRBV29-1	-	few	TGCAGCGTTATTCAGACCTACACCGGGGAGCTGTTTTTT	CSVIQTYTGELFF
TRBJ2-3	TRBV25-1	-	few	TGTGCCAGCACCGATGGGGTCCGGGCAGATACGCAGTATTTT	CASTDGVRADTQYF
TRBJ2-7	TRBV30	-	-	TGTGCCTGGAGCCTGGGGGGGGCAGGCGAGCAGTACTTC	CAWSLGGAGEQYF
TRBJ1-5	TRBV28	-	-	TGTGCCAGCAGTTTGGGAGGACGGGATAATCAGCCCCAGCATTTT	CASSLGGRDNQPQHF
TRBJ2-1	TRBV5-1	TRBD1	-	TGCGCCAGCAGCAAGACAGGGGGCTACAATGAGCAGTTCTTC	CASSKTGGYNEQFF
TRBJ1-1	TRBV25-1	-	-	TGTGCCAGCAGCCCATGGGGGGTGAACACTGAAGCTTTCTTT	CASSPWGVNTEAFF
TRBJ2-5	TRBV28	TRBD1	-	TGTGCCAGCAGTGAACGCAGGGGGCCCCAGTACTTC	CASSERRGPQYF
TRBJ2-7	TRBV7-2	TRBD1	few	TGTGCCAGCAGCTCAGGACAGGGCGGCGAGCAGTACTTC	CASSSGQGGEQYF
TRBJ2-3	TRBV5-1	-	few	TGCGCCAGCCAGAGCGGTAGCACAGATACGCAGTATTTT	CASQSGSTDTQYF
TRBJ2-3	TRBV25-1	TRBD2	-	TGTGCCAGCAGTGACCAGCGGGAGGGAATGGGCACAGATACGCAGTATTTT	CASSDQREGMGTDTQYF
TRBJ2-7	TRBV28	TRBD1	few	TGTGCCAGCAGTTGGGACAGGGAAGAAGGCGAGCAGTACTTC	CASSWDREEGEQYF
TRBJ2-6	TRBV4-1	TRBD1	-	TGCGCCAGCAGCCCGAGCGGACAGGGGTCGCGCCTCTCTGGGGCCAACGTCCTGACTTTC	CASSPSGQGSRLSGANVLTF
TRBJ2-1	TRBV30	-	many	TGTGCCTGGACATCGAGCGGTGAGCAGTTCTTC	CAWTSSGEQFF
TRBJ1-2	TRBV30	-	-	TGTGCCTGGAGAAGGAGAAACTATGGCTACACCTTC	CAWRRRNYGYTF
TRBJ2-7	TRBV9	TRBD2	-	TGTGCCAGCAGCGGGGGACTAGCGCACGTCTACGAGCAGTACTTC	CASSGGLAHVYEQYF
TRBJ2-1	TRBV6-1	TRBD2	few	TGTGCCAGCAGTGATGCGGCTAGCGGGGTCAATGAGCAGTTCTTC	CASSDAASGVNEQFF
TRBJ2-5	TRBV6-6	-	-	TGTGCCAGCAGTTACTCGACAAGAGGAGAGACCCAGTACTTC	CASSYSTRGETQYF
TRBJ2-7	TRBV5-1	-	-	TGCGCCAGCAGCTTGGACAGATCCTACGAGCAGTACTTC	CASSLDRSYEQYF
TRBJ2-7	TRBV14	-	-	TGTGCCAGCAGCCAAGTGGGGGTTCGTCCCTACGAGCAGTACTTC	CASSQVGVRPYEQYF
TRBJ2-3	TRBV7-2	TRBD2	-	TGTGCCAGCAGCTTAGCGGGAGGGCCAGGGGATACGCAGTATTTT	CASSLAGGPGDTQYF
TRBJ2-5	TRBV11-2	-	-	TGTGCCAGCAGCTTAAGGGGGACGGGTCCTCAAGAGACCCAGTACTTC	CASSLRGTGPQETQYF
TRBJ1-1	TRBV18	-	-	TGTGCCAGCTCACCAGGGCACCTGGGGACTGAAGCTTTCTTT	CASSPGHLGTEAFF
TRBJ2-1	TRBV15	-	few	TGTGCCACCAGCAGAGCGGGAGCCTACAATGAGCAGTTCTTC	CATSRAGAYNEQFF
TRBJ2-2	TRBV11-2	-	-	TGTGCCAGCAGCTTCCGGGTGGCAGGCGGGGAGCTGTTTTTT	CASSFRVAGGELFF
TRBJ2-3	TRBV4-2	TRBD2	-	TGTGCCAGCAGCCAAGAACGACTAGCGGGCACAGATACGCAGTATTTT	CASSQERLAGTDTQYF
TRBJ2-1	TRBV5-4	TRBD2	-	TGTGCCAGCAGCTTGATTCTAGCGGGAGGGAATGAGCAGTTCTTC	CASSLILAGGNEQFF
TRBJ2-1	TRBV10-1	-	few	TGCGCCAGCAAAAGGAGCAGGGGAAACAATGAGCAGTTCTTC	CASKRSRGNNEQFF
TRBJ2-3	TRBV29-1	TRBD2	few	TGCAGCTCAAGCGGGACTAGTGGGTTAGATACGCAGTATTTT	CSSSGTSGLDTQYF
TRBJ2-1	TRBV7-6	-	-	TGTGCCAGCAGCTTGGCAGGAGAATACAATGAGCAGTTCTTC	CASSLAGEYNEQFF
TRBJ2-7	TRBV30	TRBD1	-	TGTGCCTGGAATACAGGGGCCTACGAGCAGTACTTC	CAWNTGAYEQYF
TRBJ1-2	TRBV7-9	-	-	TGTGCCAGCAGCTACGAACAGGGACACTATGGCTACACCTTC	CASSYEQGHYGYTF
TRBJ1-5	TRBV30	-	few	TGTGCCTGGAGTGTACGTGGGGCTGGCAATCAGCCCCAGCATTTT	CAWSVRGAGNQPQHF
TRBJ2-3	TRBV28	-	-	TGTGCCAGCAGTCCCCTGGTTCGAGCGCAGTATTTT	CASSPLVRAQYF
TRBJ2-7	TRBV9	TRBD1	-	TGTGCCAGCGGGACAGAGTCCTACGAGCAGTACTTC	CASGTESYEQYF
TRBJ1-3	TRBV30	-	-	TGTGCCTGGAGTTGGGACAACGGAAACACCATATATTTT	CAWSWDNGNTIYF
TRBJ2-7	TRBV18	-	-	TGTGCCAGCTCACCAGTGGGACAGACTAGCTCCTACGAGCAGTACTTC	CASSPVGQTSSYEQYF
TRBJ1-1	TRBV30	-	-	TGTGCCTGGAGGCGGCGACGGGTTAACACTGAAGCTTTCTTT	CAWRRRRVNTEAFF
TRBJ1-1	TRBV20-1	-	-	TGCAGTGTGAGTACTGAAGCTTTCTTT	CSVSTEAFF
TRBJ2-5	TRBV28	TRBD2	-	TGTGCCAGCAGCCCGGCGCGGGAGGGAGAGACCCAGTACTTC	CASSPAREGETQYF
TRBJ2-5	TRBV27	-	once	TGTGCCAGCAGTTTTGCGGGGTGGGAGACCCAGTACTTC	CASSFAGWETQYF
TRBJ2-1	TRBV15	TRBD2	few	TGTGCCACCAGCTCCCCTAGCGGGACGAATGAGCAGTTCTTC	CATSSPSGTNEQFF
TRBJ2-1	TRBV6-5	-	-	TGTGCCAGCAGTTTGCAGCGCATACCGAATGAGCAGTTCTTC	CASSLQRIPNEQFF
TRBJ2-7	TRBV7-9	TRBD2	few	TGTGCCAGCAGCCCCCGACTAGCGGCCTACGAGCAGTACTTC	CASSPRLAAYEQYF
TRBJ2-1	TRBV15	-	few	TGTGCCACCAGCAGGGATGTAGGGTACAATGAGCAGTTCTTC	CATSRDVGYNEQFF
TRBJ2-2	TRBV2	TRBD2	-	TGTGCCAGCGTCGAGGTAGCGGGAGCCGGGGAGCTGTTTTTT	CASVEVAGAGELFF
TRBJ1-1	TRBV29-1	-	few	TGCAGCGTAGGGCGGACGAGCACTGAAGCTTTCTTT	CSVGRTSTEAFF
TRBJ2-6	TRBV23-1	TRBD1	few	TGCGCCAGCAGTGAATCAGGCCAGGGGGAGTGGTCTGGGGCCAACGTCCTGACTTTC	CASSESGQGEWSGANVLTF
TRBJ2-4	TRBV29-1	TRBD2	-	TGCAGCGTTGCCCCGGGACTAGCGGGAGAAGGAAACATTCAGTACTTC	CSVAPGLAGEGNIQYF
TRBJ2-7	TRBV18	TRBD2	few	TGTGCCAGCTCCCTGGGACTAGCGGACTACGACGAGCAGTACTTC	CASSLGLADYDEQYF
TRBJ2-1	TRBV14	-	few	TGTGCCAGCAGCCAAGAAGGCTGGCCGGGACCAGCCCTCAATGAGCAGTTCTTC	CASSQEGWPGPALNEQFF
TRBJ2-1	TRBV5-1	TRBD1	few	TGCGCCAGCAGCTTGGGGACAGGGAGCTCCTACAATGAGCAGTTCTTC	CASSLGTGSSYNEQFF
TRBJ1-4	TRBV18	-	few	TGTGCCAGCTCATCGTCGGCCAATAGAGAAAAACTGTTTTTT	CASSSSANREKLFF